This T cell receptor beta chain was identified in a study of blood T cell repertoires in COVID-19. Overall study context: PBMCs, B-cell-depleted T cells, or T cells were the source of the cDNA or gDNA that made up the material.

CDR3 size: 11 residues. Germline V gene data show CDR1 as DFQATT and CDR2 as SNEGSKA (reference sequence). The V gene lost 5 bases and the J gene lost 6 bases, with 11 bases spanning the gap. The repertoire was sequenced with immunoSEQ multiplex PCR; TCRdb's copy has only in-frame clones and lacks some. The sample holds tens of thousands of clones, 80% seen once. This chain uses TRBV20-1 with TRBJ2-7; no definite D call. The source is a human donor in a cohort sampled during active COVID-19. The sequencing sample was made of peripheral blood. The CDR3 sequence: CSAAPWAEQYF. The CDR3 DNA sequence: TGCAGTGCTGCCCCCTGGGCCGAGCAGTACTTC.